This T cell receptor beta chain was sequenced in a study of control samples from healthy donors and cancer patients. Germline CDR1 and CDR2: GTSNPN and SVGIG (reference sequence). Trimming took off 2 bases at V and 5 bases at J, with 18 bases between the two ends. The CDR3 has 15 amino acids. The method was immunoSEQ multiplex PCR; TCRdb's version includes in-frame clones alone and lacks a portion of them. The sample consists of about 96,000 clones, 93% of them appearing once. The V gene is TRBV30, the J gene TRBJ1-1, with D possibly matching TRBD1 (6 bases). The source of this sequence is a man aged 18 to 30 in good health. Sample: blood. The CDR3 loop reads CAWSFQLGGITEAFF. As DNA, the CDR3 is TGTGCCTGGAGTTTCCAGCTCGGGGGCATTACTGAAGCTTTCTTT.